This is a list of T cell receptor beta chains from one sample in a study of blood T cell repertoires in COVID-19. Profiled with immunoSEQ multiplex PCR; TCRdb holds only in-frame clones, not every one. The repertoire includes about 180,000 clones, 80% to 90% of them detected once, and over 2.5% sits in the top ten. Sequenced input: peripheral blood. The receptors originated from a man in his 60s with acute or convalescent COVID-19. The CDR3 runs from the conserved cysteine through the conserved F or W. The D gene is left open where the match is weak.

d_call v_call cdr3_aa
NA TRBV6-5 CASMTSTDTQYF
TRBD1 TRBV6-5 CASSPGQFVEKLFF
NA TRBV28 CASSWGRNEQFF
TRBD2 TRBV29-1 CSVEGSGSYNEQFF
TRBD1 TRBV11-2 CASSFVDRAYEQYF
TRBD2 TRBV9 CASSVAASGFTGELFF
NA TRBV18 CASSEGRANYGYTF
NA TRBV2 CASSGHHSGANVLTF
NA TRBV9 CASSVAGFSYNEQFF
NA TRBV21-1 CASSTGGSYNEQFF
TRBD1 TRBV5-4 CASSFDREREQYF
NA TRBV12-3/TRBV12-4 CASQRGYTGELFF
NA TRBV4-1 CASISSETQYF
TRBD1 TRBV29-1 CSVPGTGSYEQYF
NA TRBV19 CASGGTSNQPQHF
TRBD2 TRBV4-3 CASSQEPGLARLYEQYF
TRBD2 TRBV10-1 CAPRGASGRETQYF
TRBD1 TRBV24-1 CATSDPQRGRTEAFF
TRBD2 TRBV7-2 CASSPSAGETGELFF
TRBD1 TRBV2 CASSETGPNQPQHF
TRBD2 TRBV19 CASTLPSGSGTGELFF
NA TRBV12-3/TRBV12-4 CASSFRDLKYF
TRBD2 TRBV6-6 CASRPATSGEQYF
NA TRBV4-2 CASSQDLAPGNTIYF
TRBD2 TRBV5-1 CASSFLTSGLSTDTQYF
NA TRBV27 CASSLSYGNTGELFF
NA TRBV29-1 CSAQTQGTYGYTF
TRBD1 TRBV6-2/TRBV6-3 CASSSRQGDQPQHF
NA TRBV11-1 CASSLESLQETQYF
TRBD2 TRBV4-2 CASSRFPPRETYNEQFF
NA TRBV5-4 CASSLQGGGNTIYF